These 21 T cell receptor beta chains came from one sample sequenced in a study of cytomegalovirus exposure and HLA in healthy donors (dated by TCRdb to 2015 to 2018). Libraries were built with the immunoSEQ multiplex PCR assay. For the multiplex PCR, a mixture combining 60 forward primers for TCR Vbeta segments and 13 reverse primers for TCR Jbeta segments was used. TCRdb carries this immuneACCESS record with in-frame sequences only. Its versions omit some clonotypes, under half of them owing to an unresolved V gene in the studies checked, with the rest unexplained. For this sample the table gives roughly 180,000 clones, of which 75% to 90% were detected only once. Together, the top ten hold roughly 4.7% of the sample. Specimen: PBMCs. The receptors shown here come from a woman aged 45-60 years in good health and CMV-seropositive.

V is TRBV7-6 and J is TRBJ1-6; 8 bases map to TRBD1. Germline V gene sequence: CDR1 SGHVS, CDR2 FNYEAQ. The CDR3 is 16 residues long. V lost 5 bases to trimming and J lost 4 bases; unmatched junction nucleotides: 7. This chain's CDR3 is CASSLETGAYNSPLHF. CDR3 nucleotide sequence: TGTGCCAGCAGCCTTGAGACAGGGGCTTATAATTCACCCCTCCACTTT.

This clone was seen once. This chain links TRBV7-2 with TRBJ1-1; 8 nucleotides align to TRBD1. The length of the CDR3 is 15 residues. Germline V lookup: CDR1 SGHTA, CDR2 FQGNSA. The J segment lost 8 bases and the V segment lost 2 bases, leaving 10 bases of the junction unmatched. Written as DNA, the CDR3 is TGTGCCAGCAGCTTACAGGCCGGACAGGGCGTCGAAGCTTTCTTT. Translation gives CASSLQAGQGVEAFF. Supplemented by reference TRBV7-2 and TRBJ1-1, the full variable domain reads GAGVSQSPSNKVTEKGKDVELRCDPISGHTALYWYRQSLGQGLEFLIYFQGNSAPDKSGLPSDRFSAERTGGSVSTLTIQRTQQEDSAVYLCASSLQAGQGVEAFFGQGTRLTVV.

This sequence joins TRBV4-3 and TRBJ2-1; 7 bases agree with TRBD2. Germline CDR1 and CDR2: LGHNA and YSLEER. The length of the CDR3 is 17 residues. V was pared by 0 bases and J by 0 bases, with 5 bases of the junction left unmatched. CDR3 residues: CASSQDDLAASYNEQFF. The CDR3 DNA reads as TGCGCCAGCAGCCAAGATGATCTAGCGGCCTCCTACAATGAGCAGTTCTTC.

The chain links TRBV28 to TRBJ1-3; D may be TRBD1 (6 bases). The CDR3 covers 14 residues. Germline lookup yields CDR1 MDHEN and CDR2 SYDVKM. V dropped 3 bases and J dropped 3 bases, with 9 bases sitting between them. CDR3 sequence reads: CASSLGGHGNTIYF. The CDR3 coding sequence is TGTGCCAGCAGTTTGGGGGGGCATGGAAACACCATATATTTT.

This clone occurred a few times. CDR3: CASSRWTGDGSPLHF. The CDR3 nucleotides are TGTGCCAGCAGTCGGTGGACAGGGGACGGTTCACCCCTCCACTTT. The chain joins TRBV5-4 to TRBJ1-6, with 9 bases that match TRBD1. This CDR3 is 15 amino acids long. Germline values: CDR1 SGHNT, CDR2 YYREEE (reference sequence). V shed 5 bases and J 9 bases; nucleotides not matched to a gene: 9.

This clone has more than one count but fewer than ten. CDR3 region: CASSERGQVAYEQYF. In nucleotides, the CDR3 is TGTGCCAGCAGTGAACGGGGACAGGTCGCCTACGAGCAGTACTTC. The chain links TRBV6-1 to TRBJ2-7; 8 bases agree with TRBD1. The germline V gene encodes CDR1 MNHNS and CDR2 SASEGT. This CDR3 contains 15 residues. V shed 2 bases, J shed 2 bases, and the junction held 5 bases outside the gene matches.

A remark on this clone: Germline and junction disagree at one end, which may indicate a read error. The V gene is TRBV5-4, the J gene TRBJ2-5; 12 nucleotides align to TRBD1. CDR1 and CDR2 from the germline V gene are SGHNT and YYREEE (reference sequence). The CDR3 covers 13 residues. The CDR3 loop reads CASRGDRGREVNF. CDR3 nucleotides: TGTGCCAGCAGAGGGGACAGGGGGCGCGAAGTGAACTTC.

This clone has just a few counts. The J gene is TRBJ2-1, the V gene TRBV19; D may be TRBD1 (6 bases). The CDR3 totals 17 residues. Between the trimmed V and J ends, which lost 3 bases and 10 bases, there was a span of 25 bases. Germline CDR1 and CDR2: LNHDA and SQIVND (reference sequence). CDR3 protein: CASSISQGAGAFWEQFF. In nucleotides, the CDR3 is TGTGCCAGTAGTATTAGTCAAGGGGCAGGGGCCTTTTGGGAGCAGTTCTTC.

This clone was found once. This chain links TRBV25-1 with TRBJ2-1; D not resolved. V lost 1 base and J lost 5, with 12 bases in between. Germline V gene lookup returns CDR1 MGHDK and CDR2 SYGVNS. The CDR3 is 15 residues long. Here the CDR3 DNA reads TGTGCCAGCAGTGAATCCTTGGGCGTCGACAATGAGCAGTTCTTC. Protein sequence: CASSESLGVDNEQFF.

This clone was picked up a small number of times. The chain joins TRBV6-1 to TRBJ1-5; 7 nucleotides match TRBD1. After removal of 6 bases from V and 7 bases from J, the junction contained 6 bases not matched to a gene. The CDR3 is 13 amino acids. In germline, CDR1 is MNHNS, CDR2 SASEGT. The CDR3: CASSATGTQPQHF. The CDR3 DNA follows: TGTGCCAGCAGCGCGACAGGGACCCAGCCCCAGCATTTT.

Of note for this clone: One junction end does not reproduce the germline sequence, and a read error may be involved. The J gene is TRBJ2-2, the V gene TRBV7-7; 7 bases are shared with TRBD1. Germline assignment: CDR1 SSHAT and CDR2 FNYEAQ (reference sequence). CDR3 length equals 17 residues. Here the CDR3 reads CASSPRQGIANTGELFF. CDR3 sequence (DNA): TGTGCTAGCAGCCCTCGACAGGGTATCGCGAACACCGGGGAGCTGTTTTTT.

CDR3 DNA: TGTGCCAGCAGTGGCTCTAGCTCCTACAATGAGCAGTTCTTC. This sequence encodes CASSGSSSYNEQFF. V and J are TRBV25-1 and TRBJ2-1; the D is unclear. This CDR3 has 14 residues. V was trimmed by 4 bases and J by 0 bases, leaving 7 bases between them. Germline V gene sequence: CDR1 MGHDK, CDR2 SYGVNS.

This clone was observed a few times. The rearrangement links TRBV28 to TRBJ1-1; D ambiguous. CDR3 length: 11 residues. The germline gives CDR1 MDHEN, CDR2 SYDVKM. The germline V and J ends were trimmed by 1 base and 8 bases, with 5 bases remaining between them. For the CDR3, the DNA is TGTGCCAGCAGTTTATACATCGAAGCTTTCTTT. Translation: CASSLYIEAFF.

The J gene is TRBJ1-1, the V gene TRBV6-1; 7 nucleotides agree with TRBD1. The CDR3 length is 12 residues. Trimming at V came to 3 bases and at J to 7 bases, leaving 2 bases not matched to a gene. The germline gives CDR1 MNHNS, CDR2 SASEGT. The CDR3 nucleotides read TGTGCCAGCAGTGATCACAGGGGTGAAGCTTTCTTT. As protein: CASSDHRGEAFF.

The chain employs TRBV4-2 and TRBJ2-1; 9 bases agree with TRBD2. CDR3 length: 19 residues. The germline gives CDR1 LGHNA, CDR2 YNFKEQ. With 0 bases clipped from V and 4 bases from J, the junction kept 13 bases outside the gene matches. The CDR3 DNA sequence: TGTGCCAGCAGCCAAGATAGGGGGCTAGCGGGGCAACCGTACAATGAGCAGTTCTTC. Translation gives CASSQDRGLAGQPYNEQFF.

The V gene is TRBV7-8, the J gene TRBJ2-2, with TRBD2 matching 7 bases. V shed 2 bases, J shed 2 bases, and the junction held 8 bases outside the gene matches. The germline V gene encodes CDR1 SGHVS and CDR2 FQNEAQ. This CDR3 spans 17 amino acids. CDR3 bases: TGTGCCAGCAGCTTATCTTTACGGGGGGTAAACACCGGGGAGCTGTTTTTT. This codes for CASSLSLRGVNTGELFF.

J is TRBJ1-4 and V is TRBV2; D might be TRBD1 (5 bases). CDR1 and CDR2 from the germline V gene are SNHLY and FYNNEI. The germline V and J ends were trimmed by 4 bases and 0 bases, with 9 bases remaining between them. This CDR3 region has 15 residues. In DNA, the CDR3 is TGTGCCAGCAGTGTCAGGGTAGCAACTAATGAAAAACTGTTTTTT. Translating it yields CASSVRVATNEKLFF.

The DNA for the CDR3 is TGCGCCAGCAGCCAGGGGGGGGACAGGGGGCGCTTAAATGAAAAACTGTTTTTT. Translating gives CASSQGGDRGRLNEKLFF. The V call is TRBV4-1, the J call TRBJ1-4; 12 bases agree with TRBD1. The CDR3 contains 18 residues. Per germline, CDR1 MGHRA and CDR2 YSYEKL. The V gene end was trimmed by 3 bases and the J gene end by 5 bases; junction bases not matched to a gene: 10.

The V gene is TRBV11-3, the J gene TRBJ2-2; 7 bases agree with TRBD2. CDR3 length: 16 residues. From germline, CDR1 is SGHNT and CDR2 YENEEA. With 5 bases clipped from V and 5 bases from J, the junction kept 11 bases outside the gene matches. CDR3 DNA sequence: TGTGCCAGCAGCCCCCCACGGGGGGAACAAACCGGGGAGCTGTTTTTT. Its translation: CASSPPRGEQTGELFF.

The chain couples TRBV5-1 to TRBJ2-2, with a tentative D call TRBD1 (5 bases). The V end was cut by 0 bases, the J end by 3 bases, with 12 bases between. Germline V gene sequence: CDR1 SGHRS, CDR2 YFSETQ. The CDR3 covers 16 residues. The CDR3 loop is CASSLVQGGYTGELFF. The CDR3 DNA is TGCGCCAGCAGCTTGGTTCAGGGTGGATACACCGGGGAGCTGTTTTTT.

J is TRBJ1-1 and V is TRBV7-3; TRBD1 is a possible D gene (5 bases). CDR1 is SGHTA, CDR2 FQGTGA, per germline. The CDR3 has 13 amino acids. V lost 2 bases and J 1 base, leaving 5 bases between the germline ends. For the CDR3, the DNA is TGTGCCAGCAGCTTAGGGGCGAACACTGAAGCTTTCTTT. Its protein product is CASSLGANTEAFF.